The clone carrying this T cell receptor beta chain was counted ten times or more. Its antigen is unidentified. TCRdb analysed the 5' RACE reads with MiXCR anew, one entry per CDR3 protein. The sample lists some 660,000 distinct CDR3 sequences; under 9% were seen once. Trimming pared 0 bases from V and 2 bases from J, leaving 10 bases between. Germline V lookup: CDR1 DFQATT, CDR2 SNEGSKA (reference sequence). The CDR3 spans 14 residues. This specimen comes from a study of identical twins. The study's findings and limits: Among monozygotic twins, out-of-frame TCR alpha sharing exceeded what models predicted.

The same sample was also studied in work on yellow fever vaccine responses in identical twins. That source adds: Twins reportedly showed a vaccine T cell response that seemed partly convergent and partly personalized.

Sequencing was carried out using PBMCs. This chain links TRBV20-1 with TRBJ1-2; maybe TRBD1 (5 bases). This receptor was obtained from a woman aged 18-35 years in good health. CDR3: CSARDHGANYGYTF. The CDR3 DNA follows: TGCAGTGCTAGAGACCACGGGGCCAACTATGGCTACACCTTC.